Each of the 30 T cell receptor beta chains below was sequenced from the same sample in a study of PD-1 blockade in mismatch repair-deficient tumors. Assay: immunoSEQ multiplex PCR; the TCRdb copy retains only in-frame clones and omits some. The sample contains about 40,000 clones, around 83% of which appear only once. The sample here was peripheral blood, taken less than 95 weeks after starting pembrolizumab. Receptor source: an adult with mismatch repair-deficient cancer.

The J gene is TRBJ1-2, the V gene TRBV19; TRBD1 agrees at 7 bases. The CDR3 has 14 residues. Per the germline V gene, CDR1 is LNHDA and CDR2 is SQIVND (reference sequence). V dropped 3 bases and J dropped 8; count of bases not matched to a gene: 9. As DNA, the CDR3 is TGTGCCAGTAGTATCGGCGGCAGGGGGTTCGGCTACACCTTC. Translation: CASSIGGRGFGYTF.

The V and J genes are TRBV6-4 and TRBJ2-3; 7 nucleotides line up with TRBD1. The V gene end was trimmed by 2 bases and the J gene end by 4 bases; junction bases not matched to a gene: 3. The CDR3 length is 14 residues. Germline CDR1 is MRHNA and CDR2 is SNTAGT. The CDR3 sequence is CASSDNQGADTQYF. DNA of the CDR3: TGTGCCAGCAGTGACAACCAGGGGGCAGATACGCAGTATTTT.

This CDR3 is CASSLDPREALEQYF. CDR3 sequence (DNA): TGTGCCAGCAGCTTAGATCCCCGAGAAGCGCTCGAGCAGTACTTC. The rearrangement uses TRBV14 and TRBJ2-7; the D is unclear. The V end lost 5 bases, the J end lost 6 bases, and 20 bases lay between the germline ends. The CDR3 is 15 amino acids. Germline CDR1 reads SGHDN; CDR2 reads FVKESK.

The chain combines TRBV6-1 with TRBJ1-1; possibly TRBD1 for D (6 bases). The CDR3 has 13 amino acids. Germline V lookup: CDR1 MNHNS, CDR2 SASEGT. Trimming took 8 bases from V and 7 from J, leaving 17 bases between them. CDR3: CASAGGRYSEAFF. In nucleotides, the CDR3 is TGTGCCAGCGCGGGGGGGCGGTATAGTGAAGCTTTCTTT.

V gene TRBV11-2 combines with J gene TRBJ2-1, with D tentatively TRBD2 (6 bases). Germline V gene lookup returns CDR1 SGHAT and CDR2 FQNNGV. Trimming pared 2 bases from V and 3 bases from J, leaving 11 bases between. The CDR3 consists of 15 residues. CDR3 DNA sequence: TGTGCCAGCAGCTTATGGCTAGCGAGCTACAATGAGCAGTTCTTC. Encoded protein: CASSLWLASYNEQFF. The full variable domain, its missing parts supplied by reference TRBV11-2 and TRBJ2-1, is EAGVAQSPRYKIIEKRQSVAFWCNPISGHATLYWYQQILGQGPKLLIQFQNNGVVDDSQLPKDRFSAERLKGVDSTLKIQPAKLEDSAVYLCASSLWLASYNEQFFGPGTRLTVL.

The chain joins TRBV11-3 to TRBJ2-3, with TRBD1 as a possible D gene (5 bases). V dropped 8 bases and J dropped 0 bases, with 9 bases sitting between them. There are 13 residues in the CDR3. Germline CDR1 and CDR2: SGHNT and YENEEA. The CDR3 loop is CASGQSSTDTQYF. CDR3 DNA sequence: TGTGCCAGCGGACAATCTAGCACAGATACGCAGTATTTT.

The chain links TRBV6-5 to TRBJ2-7; no clear D gene. The CDR3 covers 13 residues. V shed 6 bases and J shed 0 bases, with 9 bases lying between them. The germline V gene has CDR1 MNHEY and CDR2 SVGAGI. As DNA, the CDR3 is TGTGCCAGCAGGCCCACCAGCTCCTACGAGCAGTACTTC. Amino acids: CASRPTSSYEQYF.

The rearrangement links TRBV2 to TRBJ2-3; D possibly matches TRBD1 or TRBD2 (5 bases each). CDR1 and CDR2 from the germline V gene are SNHLY and FYNNEI. V lost 3 bases, J lost 5 bases, and 18 bases lay in between. CDR3 length: 16 residues. CDR3 coding DNA: TGTGCCAGCAGTGACTCGGCAGGGAGTGGTTTAGATACGCAGTATTTT. Residues: CASSDSAGSGLDTQYF.

The V call is TRBV30, the J call TRBJ2-1; no clear D gene. V lost 1 base and J 0 bases, leaving 4 bases between the germline ends. Germline V lookup: CDR1 GTSNPN, CDR2 SVGIG (reference sequence). There are 13 residues in the CDR3. In DNA, the CDR3 is TGTGCCTGGAGTGGGAGCTCCTACAATGAGCAGTTCTTC. Amino acid sequence: CAWSGSSYNEQFF.

J is TRBJ2-1 and V is TRBV19, with TRBD2 identical over 11 bases. Germline V CDR1 and CDR2: LNHDA, SQIVND (reference sequence). The CDR3 is 15 residues long. The junction had 6 bases not matched to a gene; V was cut back by 7 bases and J by 4 bases. The CDR3 DNA sequence: TGTGCCAGTATTTCTGGGACTAGCGGATACAATGAGCAGTTCTTC. Translating gives CASISGTSGYNEQFF.

J is TRBJ2-1 and V is TRBV19, with D maybe TRBD2 (6 bases). Trimming left V 5 bases short and J 6 bases short, with 23 bases between. The CDR3 runs to 17 residues. Germline CDR1 LNHDA, CDR2 SQIVND (reference sequence). The CDR3 region has the DNA TGTGCCAGTAGTCTCACTAGCTTACTAGTCGGACGCAATGAGCAGTTCTTC. Translation gives CASSLTSLLVGRNEQFF.

The rearrangement joins TRBV2 to TRBJ2-1; weak D call: TRBD1 (6 bases). The V gene lost 5 bases and the J gene lost 12 bases, with 11 bases spanning the gap. Germline V CDR1 and CDR2: SNHLY, FYNNEI. The CDR3 spans 11 residues. CDR3 in DNA: TGTGCCAGCAGTTTGACAGGTGGGCAGTTCTTC. Translated, it gives CASSLTGGQFF.

The V and J genes are TRBV7-3 and TRBJ1-1; the D is unclear. This CDR3 contains 13 residues. The V and J ends lost 4 bases and 7 bases respectively, with 13 bases between them. Germline-derived CDR1 and CDR2 are SGHTA and FQGTGA. The CDR3, as DNA: TGTGCCAGCAGCTCCCTTGGAGGTAGTGAAGCTTTCTTT. This gives the protein CASSSLGGSEAFF.

In its sample, this clone ranks as medium-sized. The rearrangement uses TRBV7-2 and TRBJ1-5; D remains unclear. From germline, CDR1 is SGHTA and CDR2 FQGNSA. The CDR3 extends over 15 amino acids. Trimming took 2 bases from V and 0 from J, leaving 8 bases between them. In DNA, the CDR3 is TGTGCCAGCAGCTTACGGGGTTATAGCAATCAGCCCCAGCATTTT. It codes for CASSLRGYSNQPQHF.

For this clone: The junction differs from germline at one of its ends, possibly a read error. The same CDR3 also results from other DNA sequences found in this sample. The chain couples TRBV7-6 to TRBJ1-1; no definite D call. The CDR3 length is 13 residues. CDR1 and CDR2 (germline): SGHVS, FNYEAQ. The CDR3 reads CASSLSQNTEAFF. DNA for the CDR3: TGTGCCAGTAGCTTAAGCCAGAACACTGAAGCTTTCTTT.

The chain carries TRBV4-1 and TRBJ2-7, with D possibly called TRBD1 or TRBD2 (5 bases each). Germline lookup yields CDR1 MGHRA and CDR2 YSYEKL. The CDR3 runs to 17 residues. Trimming cost V 3 bases and J 0 bases, with 18 bases left between them. CDR3 nucleotide sequence: TGCGCCAGCAGCCAGGGGGACGCCACTACTACCTCCTACGAGCAGTACTTC. Residues: CASSQGDATTTSYEQYF.

The chain is built from TRBV6-6 and TRBJ1-4, with D uncertain. The V gene lost 2 bases and the J gene lost 8 bases, with 6 bases spanning the gap. Germline loops: CDR1 MNHNY, CDR2 SVGAGI (reference sequence). This CDR3 is built from 12 residues. The DNA for the CDR3 is TGTGCCAGCAGTTACGGAGGGGAAAAACTGTTTTTT. Its protein is CASSYGGEKLFF.

The J gene is TRBJ2-1, the V gene TRBV4-1; no reliable D call. The germline gives CDR1 MGHRA, CDR2 YSYEKL. The CDR3 totals 15 residues. V was cut by 0 bases and J by 10 bases, with 16 bases left in between. The CDR3 region has the DNA TGCGCCAGCAGCCAAGATCAACCCAGGCTAGGGGAGCAGTTCTTC. Amino acid sequence: CASSQDQPRLGEQFF.

The V call is TRBV5-4, the J call TRBJ2-7; 11 nucleotides match TRBD2. CDR3 length: 16 residues. V dropped 2 bases and J dropped 2; count of bases not matched to a gene: 6. CDR1 is SGHNT, CDR2 YYREEE, per germline (reference sequence). The CDR3 spells CASSFSGTSGTYEQYF. CDR3 nucleotide sequence: TGTGCCAGCAGCTTTTCCGGGACTAGCGGCACCTACGAGCAGTACTTC.

This clone was found once. The chain links TRBV2 to TRBJ2-7; D remains unclear. This CDR3 is built from 15 residues. V was pared by 3 bases and J by 5 bases, with 17 bases between. Germline V lookup: CDR1 SNHLY, CDR2 FYNNEI. This chain's CDR3 is CASSDFIGPPNEQYF. The DNA for the CDR3 is TGTGCCAGCAGTGATTTTATCGGCCCCCCTAACGAGCAGTACTTC.

V and J are TRBV4-1 and TRBJ2-5, with 7 bases lining up with TRBD1. The V segment lost 3 bases and the J segment 3 bases; nucleotides outside the gene matches: 4. Germline lookup yields CDR1 MGHRA and CDR2 YSYEKL. CDR3 size: 14 residues. CDR3 in amino acids: CASSHPGTEETQYF. The CDR3 region has the DNA TGCGCCAGCAGCCACCCTGGGACAGAAGAGACCCAGTACTTC.

This clone was seen only a few times. The chain couples TRBV7-9 to TRBJ2-7, with TRBD2 matching 7 bases. The CDR3 extends over 14 amino acids. With V trimmed by 6 bases and J by 0 bases, 5 bases remained unmatched. Germline V lookup: CDR1 SEHNR, CDR2 FQNEAQ (reference sequence). CDR3 loop: CASRLSGISYEQYF. Written as DNA, the CDR3 is TGTGCCAGCAGACTGAGCGGGATCTCCTACGAGCAGTACTTC.

The chain joins TRBV29-1 to TRBJ2-2; D may be TRBD2 (5 bases). This CDR3 comprises 13 residues. Trimming took off 5 bases at V and 6 bases at J, with 13 bases between the two ends. Germline V gene sequence: CDR1 SQVTM, CDR2 ANQGSEA. As DNA, the CDR3 is TGCAGCGTTAACGGACTTGCGGCCGGGGAGCTGTTTTTT. Translation gives CSVNGLAAGELFF.

The chain links TRBV18 to TRBJ1-1, with D perhaps matching TRBD1 (6 bases). Germline CDR1 KGHSH, CDR2 LQKENI. V lost 5 bases and J 6 bases, leaving 16 bases between the germline ends. This CDR3 region has 14 residues. CDR3 nucleotides: TGTGCCAGCTCAGTTCGGGGGGGCGACTCTGAAGCTTTCTTT. Translating gives CASSVRGGDSEAFF.

This clone was detected only once. This sequence joins TRBV7-3 and TRBJ2-1, with TRBD1 as a possible D gene (5 bases). V dropped 5 bases and J dropped 6 bases, with 17 bases sitting between them. Looked up from germline, CDR1 is SGHTA and CDR2 is FQGTGA. This CDR3 has 15 residues. CDR3 sequence: CASSPTPLTVNEQFF. CDR3 nucleotide sequence: TGTGCCAGCAGCCCTACCCCGTTGACAGTCAATGAGCAGTTCTTC.

V gene TRBV9 combines with J gene TRBJ2-1; D is possibly TRBD2 (6 bases). This CDR3 has 15 amino acids. The ends were cut back, 3 bases at V and 0 bases at J, with 10 bases in the middle. Germline V gene sequence: CDR1 SGDLS, CDR2 YYNGEE. CDR3 in DNA: TGTGCCAGCAGCGGGGACTCCAGCTCCTACAATGAGCAGTTCTTC. This codes for CASSGDSSSYNEQFF.

The genes are TRBV19 and TRBJ2-1; D perhaps matches TRBD2 (5 bases). The ends were cut back, 9 bases at V and 4 bases at J, with 19 bases in the middle. Germline V CDR1 and CDR2: LNHDA, SQIVND (reference sequence). This CDR3 comprises 15 residues. CDR3 residues: CASTVLVARYNEQFF. The CDR3, as DNA: TGTGCCAGCACCGTGTTGGTAGCGAGGTACAATGAGCAGTTCTTC.

V and J are TRBV5-1 and TRBJ1-2, with 7 bases lining up with TRBD1. Trimming cost V 4 bases and J 2 bases; bases outside gene matches: 8. In germline, CDR1 is SGHRS, CDR2 YFSETQ. The CDR3 has 15 residues. For the CDR3, the DNA is TGCGCCAGCAGCCCAGTTCAGGGGGGCAACTATGGCTACACCTTC. Amino acids: CASSPVQGGNYGYTF.

This chain connects TRBV29-1 to TRBJ2-7; TRBD1 matches 8 bases. Germline CDR1 reads SQVTM; CDR2 reads ANQGSEA. V shed 3 bases, J shed 7 bases, and the junction held 5 bases outside the gene matches. This CDR3 contains 12 residues. Here the CDR3 DNA reads TGCAGCGTTGACAACAGGGGGAGTGAGCAGTACTTC. It codes for CSVDNRGSEQYF.

The CDR3 here is CASSYSDRGYEKLFF. For the CDR3, the DNA is TGTGCCAGCAGTTACTCCGACAGGGGGTATGAAAAACTGTTTTTT. This sequence joins TRBV6-6 and TRBJ1-4, with 9 bases that match TRBD1. Looked up from germline, CDR1 is MNHNY and CDR2 is SVGAGI (reference sequence). The V and J ends lost 0 bases and 6 bases, in that order; junction bases with no gene match: 2. The CDR3 sequence is 15 residues long.